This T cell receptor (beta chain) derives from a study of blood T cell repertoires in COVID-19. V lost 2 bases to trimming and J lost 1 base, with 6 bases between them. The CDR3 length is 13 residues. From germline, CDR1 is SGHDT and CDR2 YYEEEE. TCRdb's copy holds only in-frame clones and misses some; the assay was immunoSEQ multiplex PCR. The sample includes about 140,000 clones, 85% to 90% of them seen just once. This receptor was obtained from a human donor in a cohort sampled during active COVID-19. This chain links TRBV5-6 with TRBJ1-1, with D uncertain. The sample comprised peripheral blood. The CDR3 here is CASSLRQNTEAFF. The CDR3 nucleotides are TGTGCCAGCAGCTTAAGACAGAACACTGAAGCTTTCTTT.